The 13 T cell receptor beta chains presented below share a single source sample, sequenced in a study of T-cell reconstitution after alpha-beta-depleted transplantation in children (dated by TCRdb to the mid-2010s). Library creation used PCR. Instrument used: Illumina HiSeq 2500. Molecular barcoding was employed in the preparation of TCR libraries, with unique molecular identifiers being used to normalize TCRbeta repertoire quantification. Clones were called with MiXCR by TCRdb after fastp trimmed the public reads at Q25, and only in-frame beta chains were retained. Entries are consolidated by CDR3 protein sequence, retaining the most common genes and DNA. The sample contains about 610,000 distinct CDR3 sequences, 8% to 11% of them found a single time. In total, the top ten clones hold less than 4.5% of the sample. Here the sequenced sample was PBMCs from the stem cell graft donor, taken from the stem cell graft. Source of these receptors: a human donor who donated a stem cell graft to a child with acute myeloid leukemia.

This chain links TRBV28 with TRBJ2-5; 10 nucleotides match TRBD2. The CDR3 runs to 16 residues. The germline gives CDR1 MDHEN, CDR2 SYDVKM. Losses at the gene ends were 3 bases for V and 4 bases for J; bases not matched to a gene: 8. The CDR3 here is CASSLIQREGRETQYF. CDR3 DNA sequence: TGTGCCAGCAGTTTGATCCAGCGGGAGGGCCGAGAGACCCAGTACTTC.

This clonotype was detected only a few times. The J gene is TRBJ2-1, the V gene TRBV2, with 8 nucleotides matching TRBD2. From germline, CDR1 is SNHLY and CDR2 FYNNEI. The CDR3 extends over 14 amino acids. Trimming at V came to 7 bases and at J to 1 base, leaving 3 bases not matched to a gene. The CDR3 sequence: CASNREGSYNEQFF. The CDR3 coding sequence is TGTGCCAGCAACCGGGAGGGTTCCTACAATGAGCAGTTCTTC. The whole variable domain, filled in from reference TRBV2 and TRBJ2-1, reads EPEVTQTPSHQVTQMGQEVILRCVPISNHLYFYWYRQILGQKVEFLVSFYNNEISEKSEIFDDQFSVERPDGSNFTLKIRSTKLEDSAMYFCASNREGSYNEQFFGPGTRLTVL.

Points on this clonotype: One end of the junction varies from germline; a read error may be responsible. This sequence joins TRBV20-1 and TRBJ1-5; no firm D call. Germline loops: CDR1 DFQATT, CDR2 SNEGSKA (reference sequence). The CDR3 runs to 18 residues. For the CDR3, the DNA is TGCTGTGCTAGAGGGCCCACCGTGGCGCCCAATAGCAATCAGCCCCAGCATTTT. Translated, it gives CCARGPTVAPNSNQPQHF.

This clonotype was counted a few times. CDR3 DNA sequence: TGTGCCAGCTGCAACCCGGGGGTGGCCGAGCAGTACTTC. This gives the protein CASCNPGVAEQYF. The chain is built from TRBV6-2 or TRBV6-3 and TRBJ2-7; D might be TRBD2 (6 bases). This CDR3 region has 13 residues. Germline loops: CDR1 MNHEY, CDR2 SVGEGT. The V and J ends lost 8 bases and 6 bases respectively, with 17 bases between them.

This clonotype was counted at least ten times. This chain connects TRBV4-2 to TRBJ2-3; D is perhaps TRBD2 (6 bases). The V end was cut by 4 bases, the J end by 3 bases, with 17 bases between. CDR1 is LGHNA and CDR2 is YNFKEQ in the germline V gene. There are 16 residues in the CDR3. The CDR3 here is CASSPLGPGETDTQYF. CDR3 nucleotide sequence: TGTGCCAGCAGCCCATTAGGACCGGGAGAGACAGATACGCAGTATTTT.

This chain links TRBV7-2 with TRBJ2-4; 12 bases are shared with TRBD2. CDR3 length equals 16 residues. The germline V gene encodes CDR1 SGHTA and CDR2 FQGNSA. V was clipped by 4 bases and J by 5 bases; unmatched bases: 6. The CDR3 DNA reads TGTGCCAGCAGCTCGCCTCGGACTAGCGGGGAAAACATTCAGTACTTC. Translation: CASSSPRTSGENIQYF.

This clonotype came up many times. J is TRBJ2-1 and V is TRBV11-2; the match to TRBD2 covers 13 bases. CDR1 and CDR2 (germline): SGHAT, FQNNGV. This CDR3 is 15 amino acids long. V dropped 3 bases and J dropped 12; count of bases not matched to a gene: 8. The CDR3 sequence: CASSFGTSGTIRQFF. CDR3 nucleotide sequence: TGTGCCAGCAGCTTCGGGACTAGCGGGACCATACGGCAGTTCTTC.

V usage is TRBV6-1 and J usage is TRBJ2-7; 11 bases align to TRBD1. The CDR3 totals 14 residues. The V gene's germline CDR1 is MNHNS and CDR2 SASEGT. J was trimmed by 7 bases and V by 7 bases; bases with no gene match: 9. The CDR3 sequence: CASNPGQGAWEQYF. CDR3 DNA: TGTGCCAGCAATCCAGGACAGGGGGCGTGGGAGCAGTACTTC.

The rearrangement uses TRBV6-1 and TRBJ2-5, with a weak D call TRBD2 (6 bases). This CDR3 is built from 13 residues. The ends were cut back, 6 bases at V and 5 bases at J, with 13 bases in the middle. Germline CDR1 and CDR2: MNHNS and SASEGT. CDR3 bases: TGTGCCAGCAGGAGAGGGGAGGTGGAGACCCAGTACTTC. This translates into CASRRGEVETQYF.

A few counts support this clonotype. The rearrangement links TRBV3-1 to TRBJ2-1; D is uncertain. This CDR3 contains 12 residues. The germline V gene has CDR1 LGHDT and CDR2 YNNKEL (reference sequence). Trimming pared 2 bases from V and 8 bases from J, leaving 7 bases between. DNA for the CDR3: TGTGCCAGCAGCCAATTCGGCTATGAGCAGTTCTTC. Amino acids: CASSQFGYEQFF.

The chain combines TRBV27 with TRBJ2-3, with D maybe TRBD2 (6 bases). This CDR3 has 13 amino acids. Trimming shortened V by 6 bases and J by 9 bases, and 16 bases separated the two germline ends. Looked up from germline, CDR1 is MNHEY and CDR2 is SMNVEV (reference sequence). CDR3 DNA sequence: TGTGCCAGCAGACTTAGCGGCCAAGGCACGCAGTATTTT. Its translation is CASRLSGQGTQYF.

This clonotype was observed a few times. The J gene is TRBJ1-1, the V gene TRBV28, with a tentative D call TRBD1 (6 bases). Germline lookup yields CDR1 MDHEN and CDR2 SYDVKM. The CDR3 has 12 residues. With 2 bases removed from V and 8 bases from J, the gap between germline ends came to 9 bases. In nucleotides, the CDR3 is TGTGCCAGCAGTTTAGGACAGCCAGAAGCTTTCTTT. Amino acids: CASSLGQPEAFF.

This clonotype was detected a few times. The rearrangement uses TRBV20-1 and TRBJ2-1; tentative D call: TRBD2 (6 bases). Germline values: CDR1 DFQATT, CDR2 SNEGSKA (reference sequence). Trimming took off 1 base at V and 2 bases at J, with 15 bases between the two ends. The CDR3 is 16 residues long. CDR3 protein: CSARAWGTPPYNEQFF. The CDR3 DNA reads TGCAGTGCTAGAGCATGGGGGACTCCTCCCTACAATGAGCAGTTCTTC.